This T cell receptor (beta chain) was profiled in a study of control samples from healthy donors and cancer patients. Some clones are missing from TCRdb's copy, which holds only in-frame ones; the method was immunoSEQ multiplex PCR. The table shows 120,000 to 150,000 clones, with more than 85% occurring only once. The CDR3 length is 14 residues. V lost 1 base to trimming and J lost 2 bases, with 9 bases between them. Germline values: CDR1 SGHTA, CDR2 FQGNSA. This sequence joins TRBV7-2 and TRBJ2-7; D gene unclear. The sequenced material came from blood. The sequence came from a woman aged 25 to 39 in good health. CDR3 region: CASSLVWETYEQYF. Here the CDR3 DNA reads TGTGCCAGCAGCTTAGTCTGGGAAACCTACGAGCAGTACTTC.